Listed below are T cell receptor beta chains from one sample, sequenced in a study of shared clonotypes between healthy human individuals. Measured with immunoSEQ multiplex PCR; TCRdb has only the in-frame clones, and not every one. The top ten hold 10% to 15% of the sample, which has around 500,000 clones, about 79% seen once. Sequencing was done on a sample of PBMCs. Receptors originate from a woman aged 40 to 50 in good health. Some clones in this sample may be carry-over from other donors' samples. Both conserved end residues are part of each CDR3. The D gene is left open where the match is weak. Where a row states a size, it is once, few, many or the class of an expanded clone; other rows omit it.

V	J	size	D	CDR3	DNA
TRBV28	TRBJ1-5	-	TRBD1	CASTSRGTGLNQPQHF	TGTGCCAGCACCTCCCGGGGGACAGGGCTAAATCAGCCCCAGCATTTT
TRBV11-2	TRBJ1-5	-	-	CASSLSCRNQPQHF	TGTGCCAGCAGCTTAAGTTGTCGCAATCAGCCCCAGCATTTT
TRBV7-8	TRBJ1-3	-	-	CASSLGGGSGNTIYF	TGTGCCAGCAGCTTAGGGGGCGGTTCTGGAAACACCATATATTTT
TRBV29-1	TRBJ2-5	few	-	CSVEYRQETQYF	TGCAGCGTTGAATACAGACAAGAGACCCAGTACTTC
TRBV5-1	TRBJ2-1	-	TRBD1	CASSWSGTGVVNEQFF	TGCGCCAGCAGCTGGAGCGGGACAGGGGTGGTCAATGAGCAGTTCTTC
TRBV27	TRBJ2-3	-	-	CASSSRGADTQYF	TGTGCCAGCAGTTCCAGGGGGGCAGATACGCAGTATTTT
TRBV6-6	TRBJ2-7	-	TRBD1	CASTRTGGEQYF	TGTGCCAGCACCCGGACAGGGGGCGAGCAGTACTTC
TRBV6-4	TRBJ2-3	-	TRBD2	CASSGGRSTDTQYF	TGTGCCAGCAGTGGCGGGAGAAGCACGGATACGCAGTATTTT
TRBV4-1	TRBJ2-7	few	TRBD2	CASSQDGLAGDEQYF	TGCGCCAGCAGCCAAGATGGGCTAGCGGGAGACGAGCAGTACTTC
TRBV2	TRBJ2-7	few	-	CASREGQISYEQYF	TGTGCCAGCAGGGAGGGACAGATCTCCTACGAGCAGTACTTC
TRBV7-8	TRBJ1-1	-	TRBD1	CASSPNRGRNTEAFF	TGTGCCAGCAGCCCCAACAGGGGGCGAAACACTGAAGCTTTCTTT
TRBV28	TRBJ1-1	-	-	CASSVIAPNTEAFF	TGTGCCAGCAGCGTAATCGCGCCAAACACTGAAGCTTTCTTT
TRBV27	TRBJ1-1	-	-	CASSLLENTEAFF	TGTGCCAGCAGTTTATTAGAGAACACTGAAGCTTTCTTT
TRBV19	TRBJ2-1	once	-	CASSIRGNEQFF	TGTGCCAGTAGTATTCGGGGGAATGAGCAGTTCTTC
TRBV10-3	TRBJ2-1	-	-	CAIQGPSLGEQFF	TGTGCCATTCAAGGGCCGTCTCTCGGTGAGCAGTTCTTC
TRBV14	TRBJ2-4	-	-	CANSRDMANIQYF	TGTGCCAACAGCCGGGATATGGCGAACATTCAGTACTTC
TRBV28	TRBJ2-1	-	-	CASSWPGPEQFF	TGTGCCAGCAGTTGGCCCGGACCTGAGCAGTTCTTC
TRBV6-4	TRBJ2-7	-	-	CASSDAGEARPAYEQYF	TGTGCCAGCAGTGACGCCGGGGAGGCCCGTCCAGCCTACGAGCAGTACTTC
TRBV10-1	TRBJ1-1	-	TRBD1	CASSEGQGEAFF	TGCGCCAGCAGTGAGGGACAGGGTGAAGCTTTCTTT
TRBV6-6	TRBJ2-2	once	-	CASSSSTSNTGELFF	TGTGCCAGCAGCTCATCGACATCGAACACCGGGGAGCTGTTTTTT
TRBV19	TRBJ1-1	-	-	CASSLSSTEAFF	TGTGCCAGTAGTTTGAGTAGCACTGAAGCTTTCTTT
TRBV5-6	TRBJ1-1	-	-	CASSLPGKLTEAFF	TGTGCCAGCAGCTTGCCAGGGAAGTTGACTGAAGCTTTCTTT
TRBV25-1	TRBJ1-5	once	-	CASRDGDQPQHF	TGTGCCAGCCGAGATGGGGATCAGCCCCAGCATTTT
TRBV5-4	TRBJ2-2	-	-	CASSPQGYTGELFF	TGTGCCAGCAGCCCACAGGGTTACACCGGGGAGCTGTTTTTT
TRBV11-1	TRBJ2-7	-	-	CASSSWGSSYEQYF	TGTGCCAGCAGCTCCTGGGGGAGTAGCTACGAGCAGTACTTC
TRBV14	TRBJ2-7	-	-	CASSQASRRVEQYF	TGTGCCAGCAGCCAAGCCTCAAGACGTGTCGAGCAGTACTTC